The text below deals with one TCR beta chain. CDR3 size: 14 residues. The germline gives CDR1 SGHRS, CDR2 YFSETQ. The ends were cut back, 0 bases at V and 4 bases at J, with 10 bases in the middle. The sample belongs to a study of T cell changes during pregnancy in multiple sclerosis. Method: immunoSEQ multiplex PCR; TCRdb's copy keeps in-frame clones and lacks some. The data hold 35,000 to 45,000 clones, with approximately 92% observed a single time. The chain has TRBV5-1 and TRBJ2-5; no definite D call. What was sequenced was peripheral blood. The sequence was obtained from a female donor with multiple sclerosis, enrolled in a pregnancy study. This CDR3 reads CASSLDSSTETQYF. The CDR3 nucleotides read TGCGCCAGCAGCTTGGATTCCAGCACAGAGACCCAGTACTTC.